Presented here are 16 T cell receptor beta chains from one specimen sequenced in a study of cytomegalovirus exposure and HLA in healthy donors. PCR employed 60 Vbeta and 13 Jbeta primers. Profiled with immunoSEQ multiplex PCR; TCRdb holds only in-frame clones, not every one. The sample yields tens of thousands of clones, under 80% seen once. The source material was PBMCs. The receptors were sampled from a man aged 18 to 29 in good health and CMV-seropositive.

The V and J genes are TRBV6-1 and TRBJ1-1; 7 bases align to TRBD1. The CDR3 extends over 15 amino acids. CDR1 is MNHNS and CDR2 is SASEGT in the germline V gene. With 5 bases clipped from V and 3 bases from J, the junction kept 9 bases outside the gene matches. Here the CDR3 DNA reads TGTGCCAGCAGTCTCTCGACAGGGCCCGACACTGAAGCTTTCTTT. Translated: CASSLSTGPDTEAFF.

V usage is TRBV6-1 and J usage is TRBJ2-7; perhaps TRBD2 as D (6 bases). V lost 5 bases and J lost 6, with 14 bases in between. Germline CDR1 and CDR2: MNHNS and SASEGT. This CDR3 has 13 residues. This chain's CDR3 is CASSPTSVVEQYF. The CDR3 DNA sequence: TGTGCCAGCAGTCCGACTAGTGTGGTCGAGCAGTACTTC.

The rearrangement links TRBV5-1 to TRBJ2-1; possible D gene TRBD2, 6 bases. Looked up from germline, CDR1 is SGHRS and CDR2 is YFSETQ. Trimming shortened V by 0 bases and J by 7 bases, and 8 bases separated the two germline ends. This CDR3 spans 13 amino acids. The CDR3 reads CASSLGRENEQFF. CDR3 coding DNA: TGCGCCAGCAGCTTGGGCCGGGAGAATGAGCAGTTCTTC.

The rearrangement joins TRBV7-9 to TRBJ2-3; a weak D match, TRBD2 (6 bases). The CDR3 loop spans 13 amino acids. V was clipped by 5 bases and J by 6 bases, with 12 bases between them. Germline V CDR1 and CDR2: SEHNR, FQNEAQ (reference sequence). DNA of the CDR3: TGTGCCAGCAGCCCCCAACGGGGGGATACGCAGTATTTT. Protein product: CASSPQRGDTQYF.

The CDR3, as DNA: TGTGCCAGCAGCTTGGCCTTAGGAGATGAGACCCAGTACTTC. Residues: CASSLALGDETQYF. The rearrangement joins TRBV5-4 to TRBJ2-5; no definite D call. The CDR3 consists of 14 residues. Germline V gene data show CDR1 as SGHNT and CDR2 as YYREEE (reference sequence). Trimming removed 0 bases at V and 5 bases at J, with 11 bases between. The full variable domain, in which reference TRBV5-4 and TRBJ2-5 provide the parts outside the CDR3, is ETGVTQSPTHLIKTRGQQVTLRCSSQSGHNTVSWYQQALGQGPQFIFQYYREEENGRGNFPPRFSGLQFPNYSSELNVNALELDDSALYLCASSLALGDETQYFGPGTRLLVL.

This chain links TRBV5-1 with TRBJ2-7; 8 bases are a match to TRBD2. Trimming at V came to 0 bases and at J to 4 bases, leaving 3 bases not matched to a gene. The CDR3 covers 14 residues. Germline-derived CDR1 and CDR2 are SGHRS and YFSETQ. CDR3 bases: TGCGCCAGCAGCTTGGAGCGGGAGAGGTACGAGCAGTACTTC. Translation gives CASSLERERYEQYF.

The V and J genes are TRBV11-2 and TRBJ2-3; TRBD2 matches at 9 bases. The CDR3 runs to 14 residues. Germline V CDR1 and CDR2: SGHAT, FQNNGV. Unmatched junction bases numbered 2, after V lost 6 bases and J lost 1 base. CDR3 DNA: TGTGCCAGCAGACGGACTAGCGGCACAGATACGCAGTATTTT. Translating gives CASRRTSGTDTQYF.

The chain uses TRBV5-1 and TRBJ2-5; 7 bases map to TRBD2. This CDR3 comprises 14 residues. Per the germline V gene, CDR1 is SGHRS and CDR2 is YFSETQ. The junction had 7 bases not matched to a gene; V was cut back by 4 bases and J by 4 bases. CDR3: CASSPGLVGETQYF. CDR3 DNA sequence: TGCGCCAGCAGCCCCGGACTAGTTGGAGAGACCCAGTACTTC.

The chain recombines TRBV10-3 with TRBJ2-1; 9 nucleotides match TRBD2. The CDR3 is 16 amino acids. In germline, CDR1 is ENHRY, CDR2 SYGVKD. V lost 2 bases and J lost 7; bases outside the gene matches: 9. The CDR3: CAISEVLAGRSNEQFF. CDR3 DNA: TGTGCCATCAGTGAGGTGCTAGCGGGGCGCTCTAATGAGCAGTTCTTC.

The rearrangement uses TRBV11-2 and TRBJ1-1, with a tentative D call TRBD1 (5 bases). The CDR3 has 15 residues. In germline, CDR1 is SGHAT, CDR2 FQNNGV. Deletions cut 5 bases from V and 5 bases from J, with 18 bases between. The DNA of the CDR3 is TGTGCCAGCAGCCCGATGAGGGGTGGAGGGACTGAAGCTTTCTTT. It translates to CASSPMRGGGTEAFF.

J is TRBJ2-1 and V is TRBV25-1, with a tentative D call TRBD1 (6 bases). Trimming removed 8 bases at V and 9 bases at J, with 17 bases between. Germline lookup yields CDR1 MGHDK and CDR2 SYGVNS. This CDR3 is 13 amino acids long. CDR3 amino acids: CASLPTGPGEQFF. The CDR3 region has the DNA TGTGCCAGCCTACCGACAGGTCCAGGTGAGCAGTTCTTC.

This chain uses TRBV10-2 with TRBJ2-1; D is possibly TRBD2 (6 bases). CDR1 WSHSY and CDR2 SAAADI come from the germline V gene. This CDR3 is 14 amino acids long. The V end lost 4 bases, the J end lost 8 bases, and 15 bases lay between the germline ends. The CDR3 DNA follows: TGCGCCAGCAGTGGACCGACTAGGAGCGATGAGCAGTTCTTC. Protein product: CASSGPTRSDEQFF.

The chain combines TRBV29-1 with TRBJ2-7, with 8 bases lining up with TRBD2. This CDR3 has 13 residues. The J segment lost 2 bases and the V segment lost 4 bases, leaving 4 bases of the junction unmatched. Germline V gene lookup returns CDR1 SQVTM and CDR2 ANQGSEA. CDR3 DNA: TGCAGCGTTGGACTAGCGAGTACCTACGAGCAGTACTTC. Translated, it gives CSVGLASTYEQYF.

In this sample, this clone turned up once. The rearrangement joins TRBV18 to TRBJ2-2; 8 nucleotides match TRBD1. From germline, CDR1 is KGHSH and CDR2 LQKENI. The V segment lost 6 bases and the J segment 1 base; nucleotides outside the gene matches: 4. The CDR3 loop spans 15 amino acids. The CDR3 sequence: CASSGQDKNTGELFF. The CDR3 DNA reads TGTGCCAGCTCGGGACAGGATAAGAACACCGGGGAGCTGTTTTTT.

This clone was seen only a few times. V and J are TRBV5-1 and TRBJ2-7; D unresolved. This CDR3 has 14 residues. V was cut by 0 bases and J by 1 base, with 8 bases left in between. Germline V CDR1 and CDR2: SGHRS, YFSETQ. The CDR3 protein is CASSLESRSYEQYF. CDR3 coding DNA: TGCGCCAGCAGCTTGGAAAGCCGATCCTACGAGCAGTACTTC.

This rearrangement joins TRBV13 to TRBJ1-1, with D tentatively TRBD1 (5 bases). Germline V lookup: CDR1 PRHDT, CDR2 FYEKMQ (reference sequence). Trimming took 4 bases from V and 2 from J, leaving 8 bases between them. The CDR3 is 13 amino acids. CDR3 sequence (DNA): TGTGCCAGCAGCTCCGACAGTAACACTGAAGCTTTCTTT. Translated: CASSSDSNTEAFF.